These 10 T cell receptor beta chains share one sample of origin, sequenced in a study of shared clonotypes between healthy human individuals (dated by TCRdb to about 2020). CD8 naive samples consisted of CD45RO-negative cells that were positively selected for CCR7, yielding a CD45RA+CCR7+ population without TemRA cells. The library was generated by the immunoSEQ multiplex PCR assay. What TCRdb holds here is the immuneACCESS table cut down to in-frame rearrangements. Part of the clones is not present; checked against another copy, under half of the missing clones reflect an unresolved V gene, and the others are unexplained. The sample data list approximately 650,000 clones, and just under 97% of these were observed just once. The top ten clonotypes cover around 0.097% of the sample. Specimen: naive CD8+ T cells sorted from blood. What this sample's cell subset or site label stands for: CD45RA+CCR7+. The receptors come from a woman aged 25-40 years in good health.

The V and J genes are TRBV13 and TRBJ1-1; D gene uncertain. The ends were cut back, 4 bases at V and 1 base at J, with 7 bases in the middle. CDR3 length: 13 residues. Germline CDR1 is PRHDT and CDR2 is FYEKMQ (reference sequence). The CDR3 here is CASSWAENTEAFF. The CDR3 DNA reads as TGTGCCAGCAGCTGGGCGGAGAACACTGAAGCTTTCTTT.

J is TRBJ2-5 and V is TRBV5-4; D is unresolved. V was shortened by 2 bases and J by 4 bases, with 15 bases between the two germline ends. Germline CDR1 SGHNT, CDR2 YYREEE (reference sequence). The CDR3 is 15 amino acids. The CDR3 is CASSFDSRVGETQYF. Here the CDR3 DNA reads TGTGCCAGCAGCTTCGATTCAAGGGTGGGAGAGACCCAGTACTTC.

The rearrangement uses TRBV28 and TRBJ2-7, with TRBD1 identical over 9 bases. V shed 5 bases, J shed 3 bases, and the junction held 5 bases outside the gene matches. This CDR3 comprises 14 residues. Germline CDR1 MDHEN, CDR2 SYDVKM. For the CDR3, the DNA is TGTGCCAGCAGTCGCCGGGACAGGGTCTACGAGCAGTACTTC. Translated, it gives CASSRRDRVYEQYF.

The J gene is TRBJ2-7, the V gene TRBV6-1, with 8 bases lining up with TRBD1. The CDR3 has 15 amino acids. V shed 5 bases and J 7 bases; nucleotides not matched to a gene: 13. The germline V gene has CDR1 MNHNS and CDR2 SASEGT. The CDR3, as DNA: TGTGCCAGCAGTACTGGACAGGGAGACTCTAGTGAGCAGTACTTC. Its protein product is CASSTGQGDSSEQYF.

The rearrangement uses TRBV4-1 and TRBJ2-3; 15 nucleotides line up with TRBD2. The CDR3 spans 19 residues. The trim removed 0 bases at V and 6 bases at J, leaving 10 bases unmatched. Germline V gene data show CDR1 as MGHRA and CDR2 as YSYEKL. The CDR3 sequence is CASSQDLGLAGGTRDTQYF. In nucleotides, the CDR3 is TGCGCCAGCAGCCAAGATCTCGGACTAGCGGGAGGGACTCGGGATACGCAGTATTTT.

On this clone itself: The identical CDR3 is also encoded by other nucleotide sequences in the sample. The chain employs TRBV19 and TRBJ2-7; D might be TRBD2 (5 bases). Germline V CDR1 and CDR2: LNHDA, SQIVND (reference sequence). The CDR3 spans 14 residues. Trimming stripped 6 bases from V and 0 bases from J, with 12 bases between. The DNA for the CDR3 is TGTGCCAGTAGCCCGGCCCGGGGCTCCTACGAGCAGTACTTC. Translation gives CASSPARGSYEQYF.

The chain carries TRBV10-2 and TRBJ2-5; TRBD2 matches at 9 bases. V dropped 3 bases and J dropped 2; count of bases not matched to a gene: 7. The CDR3 consists of 16 residues. The V gene's germline CDR1 is WSHSY and CDR2 SAAADI. The DNA of the CDR3 is TGCGCCAGCAGTGAAGGGGCGGGAGGGACACAAGAGACCCAGTACTTC. Amino acid sequence: CASSEGAGGTQETQYF.

V gene TRBV28 combines with J gene TRBJ1-4; no definite D call. Deletions cut 4 bases from V and 4 bases from J, with 16 bases between. The CDR3 runs to 16 residues. Per the germline V gene, CDR1 is MDHEN and CDR2 is SYDVKM. The CDR3 loop is CASSSRSWGGNEKLFF. The CDR3 DNA is TGTGCCAGCAGTTCCCGAAGTTGGGGTGGTAATGAAAAACTGTTTTTT.

The V call is TRBV28, the J call TRBJ2-7, with 13 nucleotides matching TRBD2. Germline V gene data show CDR1 as MDHEN and CDR2 as SYDVKM. CDR3 length: 18 amino acids. V shed 3 bases, J shed 5 bases, and the junction held 13 bases outside the gene matches. The CDR3 sequence: CASSFPGTSGAQTDEQYF. The CDR3 DNA reads TGTGCCAGCAGTTTCCCCGGGACTAGCGGGGCTCAGACAGACGAGCAGTACTTC.

The CDR3 nucleotides are TGTGCCAGCATCAAATCGCAACTACAGGGGGCGCAGACTGAAGCTTTCTTT. Protein: CASIKSQLQGAQTEAFF. The chain links TRBV7-3 to TRBJ1-1; 9 bases are shared with TRBD1. V gave up 7 bases and J gave up 5 bases; unmatched junction bases: 17. Looked up from germline, CDR1 is SGHTA and CDR2 is FQGTGA. There are 17 residues in the CDR3.